This T cell receptor beta chain appears in the sequencing data of a study of blood T cells in healthy people across ages. Findings and limits, study-wide: Strong correlation linked observed beta diversity and percent naive T cells.

There are a few counts of this clonotype. Its antigen is still unknown. V lost 6 bases and J lost 0, with 16 bases in between. Germline V CDR1 and CDR2: SGHTA, FQGTGA. The CDR3 has 16 amino acids. In terms of origin and age, donors were healthy Caucasian individuals from Russia aged 6 to 90. RNA extraction gave at least 5.5 micrograms of total RNA per sample. Using a J-beta primer mix together with a sample-barcoded 5' primer, a second PCR was run for roughly 7 to 12 cycles. TCRdb passed the 5' RACE reads through MiXCR, listing each CDR3 protein once. The top ten clones hold 20% to 25% of a sample with hundreds of thousands of distinct CDR3 sequences, more than 45% of them seen once.

The TCR was taken from a man aged 25 to 40 in good health. The rearrangement links TRBV7-3 to TRBJ2-3; the D call may be TRBD1 or TRBD2 (5 bases each). Sequenced: blood. The CDR3 reads CASSWTGGSSTDTQYF. CDR3 nucleotides: TGTGCCAGCAGTTGGACTGGGGGAAGTAGCACAGATACGCAGTATTTT.